This T cell receptor (beta chain) was sequenced during a study of T cells after somatic rescue of genetic block. Sequencing used immunoSEQ multiplex PCR; TCRdb keeps in-frame clones, though not all of them. The table has roughly 55,000 clones, more than 90% seen once; the top ten hold roughly 0.077%. This receptor was identified in a child younger than two. The sequenced material came from peripheral blood mononuclear cells (PBMCs).

The CDR3 here is CASSLGASTDTQYF. CDR3 in DNA: TGTGCCAGCAGCTTAGGGGCTAGCACAGATACGCAGTATTTT. V usage is TRBV7-3 and J usage is TRBJ2-3; D is possibly TRBD1 (5 bases). V was shortened by 2 bases and J by 0 bases, with 6 bases between the two germline ends. Germline V CDR1 and CDR2: SGHTA, FQGTGA. The CDR3 sequence is 14 residues long.